This T cell receptor (beta chain) was retrieved from a study of beta chain features in type 1 diabetes. Study-wide points: Type 1 diabetes patients had VDJ junctions that carried fewer insertions and more deletions. Cells with high TCR expression could be over-represented by cDNA sequencing. TCRB CDR3 length was moderately but significantly reduced in all four CD4+ subsets of Type 1 diabetes patients.

Of note for this clone: Its specificity is unknown.

The germline CDR1 and CDR2 sequences are LGHNA and YNFKEQ. After removal of 0 bases from V and 6 bases from J, the junction contained 15 bases not matched to a gene. CDR3 length: 19 residues. The investigators reverse transcribed all of the isolated RNA, so they sequenced expressed TCRB transcripts. This table comes from immunoSEQ multiplex PCR, and its TCRdb copy is limited to in-frame clones, with some not included. The sample lists around 360,000 clones; approximately 12% were seen once. On average, the one heparinised blood draw given by each donor was around 120 mL. The clonotype comes from a woman younger than 30 with type 1 diabetes. The J gene is TRBJ2-7, the V gene TRBV4-2, with 12 bases fitting TRBD2. The sequencing sample was made of naive CD4+ T cells from blood. The CDR3 protein is CASSQDVTSGRLIRREQYF. CDR3 in DNA: TGTGCCAGCAGCCAAGACGTGACTAGCGGGAGACTGATTCGCCGCGAGCAGTACTTC.